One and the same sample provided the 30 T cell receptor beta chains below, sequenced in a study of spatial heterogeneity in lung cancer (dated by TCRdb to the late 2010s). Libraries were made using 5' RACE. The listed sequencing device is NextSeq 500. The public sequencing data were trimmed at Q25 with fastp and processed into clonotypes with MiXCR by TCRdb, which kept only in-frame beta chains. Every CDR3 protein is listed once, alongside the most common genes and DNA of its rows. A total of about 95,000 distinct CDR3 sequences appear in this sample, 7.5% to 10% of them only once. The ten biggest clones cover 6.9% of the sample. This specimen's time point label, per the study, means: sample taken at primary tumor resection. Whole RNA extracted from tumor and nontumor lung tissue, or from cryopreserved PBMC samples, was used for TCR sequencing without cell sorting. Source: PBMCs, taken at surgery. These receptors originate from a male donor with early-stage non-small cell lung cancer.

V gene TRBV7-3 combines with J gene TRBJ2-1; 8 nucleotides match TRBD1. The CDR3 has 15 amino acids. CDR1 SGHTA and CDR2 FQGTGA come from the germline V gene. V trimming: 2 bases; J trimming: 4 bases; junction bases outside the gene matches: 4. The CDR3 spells CASSLQGALYNEQFF. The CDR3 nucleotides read TGTGCCAGCAGCTTACAGGGGGCCCTGTACAATGAGCAGTTCTTC.

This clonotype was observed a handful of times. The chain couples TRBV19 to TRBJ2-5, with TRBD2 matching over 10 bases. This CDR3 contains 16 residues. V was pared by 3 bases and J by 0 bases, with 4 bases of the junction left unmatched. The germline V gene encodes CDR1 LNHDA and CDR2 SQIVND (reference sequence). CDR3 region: CASSIRTSGYQETQYF. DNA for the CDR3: TGTGCCAGTAGTATTCGGACTAGCGGATACCAAGAGACCCAGTACTTC.

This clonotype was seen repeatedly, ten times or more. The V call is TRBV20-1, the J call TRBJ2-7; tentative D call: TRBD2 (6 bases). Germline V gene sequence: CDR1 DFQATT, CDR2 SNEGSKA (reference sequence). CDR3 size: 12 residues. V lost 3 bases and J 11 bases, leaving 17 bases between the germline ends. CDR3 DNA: TGCAGTGCTAGCAGCCTAGCGCAGAGGGAGTACTTC. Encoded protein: CSASSLAQREYF.

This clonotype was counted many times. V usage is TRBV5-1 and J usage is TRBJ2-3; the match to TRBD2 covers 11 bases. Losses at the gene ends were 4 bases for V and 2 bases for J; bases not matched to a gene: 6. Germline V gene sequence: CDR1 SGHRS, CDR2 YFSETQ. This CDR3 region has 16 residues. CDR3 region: CASSPMTSGNTDTQYF. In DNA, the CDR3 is TGCGCCAGCAGCCCTATGACTAGCGGGAACACAGATACGCAGTATTTT.

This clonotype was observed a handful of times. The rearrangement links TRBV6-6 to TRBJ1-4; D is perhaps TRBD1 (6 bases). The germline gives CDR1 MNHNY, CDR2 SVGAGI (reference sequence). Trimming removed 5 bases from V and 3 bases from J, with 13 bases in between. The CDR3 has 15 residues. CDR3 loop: CASSPRGRANEKLFF. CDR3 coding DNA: TGTGCCAGCAGTCCCAGGGGTCGGGCTAATGAAAAACTGTTTTTT.

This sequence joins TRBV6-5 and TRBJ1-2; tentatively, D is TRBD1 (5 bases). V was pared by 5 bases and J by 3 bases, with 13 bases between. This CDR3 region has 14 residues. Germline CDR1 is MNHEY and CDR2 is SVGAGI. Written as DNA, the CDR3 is TGTGCCAGCAGTCCCGCAGACAGCCACTATGGCTACACCTTC. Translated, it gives CASSPADSHYGYTF.

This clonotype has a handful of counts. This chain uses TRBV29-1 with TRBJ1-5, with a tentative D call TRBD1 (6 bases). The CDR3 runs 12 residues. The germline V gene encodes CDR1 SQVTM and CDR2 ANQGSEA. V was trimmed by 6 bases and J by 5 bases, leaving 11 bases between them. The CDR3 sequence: CSVGDTYQPQHF. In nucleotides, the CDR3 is TGCAGCGTGGGGGACACTTATCAGCCCCAGCATTTT.

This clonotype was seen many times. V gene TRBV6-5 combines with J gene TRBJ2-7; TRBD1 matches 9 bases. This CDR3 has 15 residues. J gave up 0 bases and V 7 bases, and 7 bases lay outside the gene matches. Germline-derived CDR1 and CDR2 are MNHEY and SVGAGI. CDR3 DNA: TGTGCCAGCACCCTAGGGGGACAGGGCTCCTACGAGCAGTACTTC. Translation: CASTLGGQGSYEQYF.

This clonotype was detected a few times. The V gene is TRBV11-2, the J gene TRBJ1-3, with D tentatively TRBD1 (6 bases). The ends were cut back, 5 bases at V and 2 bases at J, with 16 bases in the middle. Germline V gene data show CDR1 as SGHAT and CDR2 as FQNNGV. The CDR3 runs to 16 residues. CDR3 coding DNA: TGTGCCAGCAGCCTTCTGGGGGGGGGCACTGGAAACACCATATATTTT. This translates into CASSLLGGGTGNTIYF.

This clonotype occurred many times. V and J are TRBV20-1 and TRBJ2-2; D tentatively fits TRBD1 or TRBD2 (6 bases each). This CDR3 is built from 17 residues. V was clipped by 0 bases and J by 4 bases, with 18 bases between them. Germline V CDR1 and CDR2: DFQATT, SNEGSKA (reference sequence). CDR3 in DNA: TGCAGTGCTAGAGATTTCCTAGGGGGGATACGCACCGGGGAGCTGTTTTTT. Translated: CSARDFLGGIRTGELFF.

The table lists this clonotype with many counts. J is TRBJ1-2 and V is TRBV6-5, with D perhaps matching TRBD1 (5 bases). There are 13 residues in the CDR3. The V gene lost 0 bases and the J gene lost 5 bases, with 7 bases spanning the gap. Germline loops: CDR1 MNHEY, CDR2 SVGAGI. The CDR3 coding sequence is TGTGCCAGCAGTTACTCTCAGGGTTATGGCTACACCTTC. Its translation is CASSYSQGYGYTF.

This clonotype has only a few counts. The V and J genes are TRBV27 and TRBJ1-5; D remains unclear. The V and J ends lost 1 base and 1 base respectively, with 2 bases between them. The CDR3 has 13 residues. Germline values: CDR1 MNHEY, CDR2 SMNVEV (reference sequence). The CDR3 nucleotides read TGTGCCAGCAGTTTATGGAGCAATCAGCCCCAGCATTTT. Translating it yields CASSLWSNQPQHF.

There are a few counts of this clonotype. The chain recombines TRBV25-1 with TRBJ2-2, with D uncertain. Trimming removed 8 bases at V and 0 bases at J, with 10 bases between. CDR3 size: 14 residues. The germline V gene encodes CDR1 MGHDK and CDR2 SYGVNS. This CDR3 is CASPDWTNTGELFF. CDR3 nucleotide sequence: TGTGCCAGCCCCGACTGGACGAACACCGGGGAGCTGTTTTTT.

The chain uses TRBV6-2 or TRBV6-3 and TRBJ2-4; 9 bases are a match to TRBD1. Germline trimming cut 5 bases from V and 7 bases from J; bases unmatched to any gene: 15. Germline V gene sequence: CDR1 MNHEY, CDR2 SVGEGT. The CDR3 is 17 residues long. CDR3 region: CASSPRRGQGILNIQYF. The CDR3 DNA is TGTGCCAGCAGTCCTAGGCGCGGACAGGGGATTTTGAACATTCAGTACTTC.

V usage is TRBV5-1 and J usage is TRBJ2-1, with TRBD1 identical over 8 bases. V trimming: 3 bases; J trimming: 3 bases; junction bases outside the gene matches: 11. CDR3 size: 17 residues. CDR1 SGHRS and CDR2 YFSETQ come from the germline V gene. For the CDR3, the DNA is TGCGCCAGCAGCTCCACCGGGACAGGCCCCCTCTACAATGAGCAGTTCTTC. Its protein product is CASSSTGTGPLYNEQFF.

CDR3 coding DNA: TGTGCCAGCAGTCCGGGGGGGATCTATGGCTACACCTTC. As protein: CASSPGGIYGYTF. V is TRBV6-2 or TRBV6-3 and J is TRBJ1-2; the D gene is possibly TRBD1 (5 bases). The CDR3 extends over 13 amino acids. V lost 5 bases and J lost 4, with 11 bases in between. Germline values: CDR1 MNHEY, CDR2 SVGEGT.

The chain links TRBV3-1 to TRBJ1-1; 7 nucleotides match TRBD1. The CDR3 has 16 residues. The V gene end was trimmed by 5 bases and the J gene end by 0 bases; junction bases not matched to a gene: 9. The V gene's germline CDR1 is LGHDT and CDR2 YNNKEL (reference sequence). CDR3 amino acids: CASSGRTGFMNTEAFF. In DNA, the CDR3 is TGTGCCAGCAGCGGGCGGACAGGCTTCATGAACACTGAAGCTTTCTTT.

The CDR3, as DNA: TGTGCCAGCAGGGGTAGCGGGAGTTCAAAGACCCAGTACTTC. It is translated as CASRGSGSSKTQYF. This chain connects TRBV2 to TRBJ2-5, with TRBD2 matching over 9 bases. V was clipped by 6 bases and J by 6 bases; unmatched bases: 8. Germline V gene data show CDR1 as SNHLY and CDR2 as FYNNEI. The CDR3 contains 14 residues.

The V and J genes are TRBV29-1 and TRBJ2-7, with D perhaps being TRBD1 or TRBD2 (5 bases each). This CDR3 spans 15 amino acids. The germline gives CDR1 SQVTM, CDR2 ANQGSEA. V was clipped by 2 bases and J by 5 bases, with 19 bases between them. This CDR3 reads CSVEISNEGRDEQYF. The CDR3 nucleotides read TGCAGCGTTGAAATTAGTAACGAGGGCAGGGACGAGCAGTACTTC.

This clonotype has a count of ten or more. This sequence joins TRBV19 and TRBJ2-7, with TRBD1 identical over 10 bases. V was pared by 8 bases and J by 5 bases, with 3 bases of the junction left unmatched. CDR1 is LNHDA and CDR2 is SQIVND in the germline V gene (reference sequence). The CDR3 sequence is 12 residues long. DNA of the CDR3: TGTGCCAGTGGGACAGGGGCCCACGAGCAGTACTTC. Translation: CASGTGAHEQYF.

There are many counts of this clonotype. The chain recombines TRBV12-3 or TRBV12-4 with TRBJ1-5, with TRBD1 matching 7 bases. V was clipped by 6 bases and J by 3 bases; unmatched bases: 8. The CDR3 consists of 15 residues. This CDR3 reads CASSRGQVINQPQHF. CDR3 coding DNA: TGTGCCAGCAGCCGAGGACAGGTGATCAATCAGCCCCAGCATTTT.

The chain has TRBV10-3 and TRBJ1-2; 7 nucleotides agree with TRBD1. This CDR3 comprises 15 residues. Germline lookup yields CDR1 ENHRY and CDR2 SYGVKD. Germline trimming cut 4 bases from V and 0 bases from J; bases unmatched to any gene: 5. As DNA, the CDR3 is TGTGCCATCAGTGGGGACAGCCCATCTAACTATGGCTACACCTTC. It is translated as CAISGDSPSNYGYTF.

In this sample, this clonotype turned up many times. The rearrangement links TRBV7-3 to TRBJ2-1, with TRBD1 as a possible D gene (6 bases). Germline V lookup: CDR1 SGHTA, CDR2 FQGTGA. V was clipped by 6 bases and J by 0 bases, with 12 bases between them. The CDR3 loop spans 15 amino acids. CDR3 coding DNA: TGTGCCAGCAGGAAGCAAGGGGGCTCCTACAATGAGCAGTTCTTC. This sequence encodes CASRKQGGSYNEQFF.

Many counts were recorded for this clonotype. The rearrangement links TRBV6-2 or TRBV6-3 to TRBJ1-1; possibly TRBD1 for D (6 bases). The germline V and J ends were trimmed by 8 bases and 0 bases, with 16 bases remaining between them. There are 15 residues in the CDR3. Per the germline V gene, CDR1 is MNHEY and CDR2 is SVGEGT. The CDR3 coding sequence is TGTGCCAGCCGAGACAGGACCTTTATGAACACTGAAGCTTTCTTT. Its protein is CASRDRTFMNTEAFF.

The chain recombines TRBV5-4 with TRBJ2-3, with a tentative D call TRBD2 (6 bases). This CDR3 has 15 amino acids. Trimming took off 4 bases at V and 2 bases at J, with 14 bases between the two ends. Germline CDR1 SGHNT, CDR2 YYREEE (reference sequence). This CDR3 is CASSQTGLNTDTQYF. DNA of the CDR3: TGTGCCAGCAGCCAGACCGGACTAAACACAGATACGCAGTATTTT.

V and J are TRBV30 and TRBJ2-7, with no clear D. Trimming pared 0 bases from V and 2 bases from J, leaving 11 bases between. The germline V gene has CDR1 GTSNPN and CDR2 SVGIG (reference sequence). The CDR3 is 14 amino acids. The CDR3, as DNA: TGTGCCTGGAGTGTTAAAGGCGGAACCTACGAGCAGTACTTC. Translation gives CAWSVKGGTYEQYF. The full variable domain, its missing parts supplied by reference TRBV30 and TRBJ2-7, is SQTIHQWPATLVQPVGSPLSLECTVEGTSNPNLYWYRQAAGRGLQLLFYSVGIGQISSEVPQNLSASRPQDRQFILSSKKLLLSDSGFYLCAWSVKGGTYEQYFGPGTRLTVT.

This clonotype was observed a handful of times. The DNA for the CDR3 is TGCAGTGCTTCCGGGACTAGCCAAGAGACCCAGTACTTC. Protein sequence: CSASGTSQETQYF. The chain links TRBV20-1 to TRBJ2-5, with 8 bases fitting TRBD2. The CDR3 is 13 residues long. Looked up from germline, CDR1 is DFQATT and CDR2 is SNEGSKA (reference sequence). The V segment lost 5 bases and the J segment 1 base; nucleotides outside the gene matches: 3.

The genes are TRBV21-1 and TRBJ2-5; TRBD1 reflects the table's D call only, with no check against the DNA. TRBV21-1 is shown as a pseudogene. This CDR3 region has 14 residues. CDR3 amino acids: CASNFGPGQETQYF. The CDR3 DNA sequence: TGTGCCAGCAATTTCGGGCCCGGGCAAGAGACCCAGTACTTC.

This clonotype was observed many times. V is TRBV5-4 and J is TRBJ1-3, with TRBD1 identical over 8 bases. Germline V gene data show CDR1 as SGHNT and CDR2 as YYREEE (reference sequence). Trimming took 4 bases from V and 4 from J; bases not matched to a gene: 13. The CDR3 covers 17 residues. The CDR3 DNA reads TGTGCCAGCAGCCCAGGGGACAGGTACTCTGGAGGAAACACCATATATTTT. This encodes CASSPGDRYSGGNTIYF.

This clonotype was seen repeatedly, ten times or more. The CDR3 region has the DNA TGTGCCAGCAGTTTAGTTTTGAACACCGGGGAGCTGTTTTTT. Its translation: CASSLVLNTGELFF. This chain links TRBV28 with TRBJ2-2, with D uncertain. Germline-derived CDR1 and CDR2 are MDHEN and SYDVKM. V dropped 2 bases and J dropped 1 base, with 5 bases sitting between them. The CDR3 loop spans 14 amino acids.